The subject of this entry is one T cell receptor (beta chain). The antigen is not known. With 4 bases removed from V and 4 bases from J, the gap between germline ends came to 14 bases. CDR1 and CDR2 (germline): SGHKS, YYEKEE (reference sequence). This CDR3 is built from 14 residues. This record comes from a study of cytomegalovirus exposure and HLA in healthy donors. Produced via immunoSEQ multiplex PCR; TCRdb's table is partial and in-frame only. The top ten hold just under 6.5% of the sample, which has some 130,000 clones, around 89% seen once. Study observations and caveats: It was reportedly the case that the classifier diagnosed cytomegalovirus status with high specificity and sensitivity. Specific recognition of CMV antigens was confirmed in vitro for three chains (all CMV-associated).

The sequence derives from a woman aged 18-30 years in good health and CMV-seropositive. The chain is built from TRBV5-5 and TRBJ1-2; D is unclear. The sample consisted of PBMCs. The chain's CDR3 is CASSPPFASYGYTF. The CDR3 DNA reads TGTGCCAGCAGCCCTCCTTTCGCGAGCTATGGCTACACCTTC.